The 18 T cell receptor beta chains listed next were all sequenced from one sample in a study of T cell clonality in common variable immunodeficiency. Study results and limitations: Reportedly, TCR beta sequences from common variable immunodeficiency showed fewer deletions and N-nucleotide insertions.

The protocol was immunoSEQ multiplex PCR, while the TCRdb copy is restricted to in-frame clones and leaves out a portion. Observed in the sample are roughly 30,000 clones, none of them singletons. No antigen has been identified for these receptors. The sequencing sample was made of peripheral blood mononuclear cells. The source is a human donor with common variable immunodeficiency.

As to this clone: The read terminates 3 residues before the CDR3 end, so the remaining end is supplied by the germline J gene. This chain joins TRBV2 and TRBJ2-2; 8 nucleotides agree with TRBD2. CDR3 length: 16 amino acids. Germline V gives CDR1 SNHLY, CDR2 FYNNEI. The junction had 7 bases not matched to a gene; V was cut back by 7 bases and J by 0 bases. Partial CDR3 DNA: TGTGCCAGCAAAGATAGCGGGAAGGCGAACACCGGGGAG. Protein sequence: CASKDSGKANTGE. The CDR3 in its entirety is CASKDSGKANTGELFF.

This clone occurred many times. CDR3 loop: CASSLRWGQPSYEQYF. CDR3 bases read: TGTGCCAGCAGTTTACGCTGGGGACAGCCTTCCTACGAG. The chain has TRBV28 and TRBJ2-7; 7 bases agree with TRBD1. The read halts 3 residues ahead of the CDR3 end, with the missing end drawn from the germline J gene. The CDR3 consists of 16 residues. In germline, CDR1 is MDHEN, CDR2 SYDVKM. V was clipped by 2 bases and J by 1 base; unmatched bases: 8.

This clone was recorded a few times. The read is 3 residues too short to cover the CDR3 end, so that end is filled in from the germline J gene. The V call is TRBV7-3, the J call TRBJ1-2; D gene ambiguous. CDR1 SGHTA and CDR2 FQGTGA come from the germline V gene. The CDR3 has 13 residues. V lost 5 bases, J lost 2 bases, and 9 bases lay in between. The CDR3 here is CASSKGSNYGYTF. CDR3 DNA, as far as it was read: TGTGCCAGCAGCAAAGGCTCAAACTATGGC.

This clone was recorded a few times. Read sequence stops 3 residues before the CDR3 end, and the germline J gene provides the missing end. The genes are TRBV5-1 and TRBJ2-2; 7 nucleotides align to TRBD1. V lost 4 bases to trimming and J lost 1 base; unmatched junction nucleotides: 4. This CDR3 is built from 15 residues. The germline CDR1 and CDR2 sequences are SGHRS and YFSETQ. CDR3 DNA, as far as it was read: TGCGCCAGCAGCGCGGACAGGCTGAACACCGGGGAG. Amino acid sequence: CASSADRLNTGE. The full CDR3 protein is CASSADRLNTGELFF. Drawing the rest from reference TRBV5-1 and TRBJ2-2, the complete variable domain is KAGVTQTPRYLIKTRGQQVTLSCSPISGHRSVSWYQQTPGQGLQFLFEYFSETQRNKGNFPGRFSGRQFSNSRSEMNVSTLELGDSALYLCASSADRLNTGELFFGEGSRLTVL.

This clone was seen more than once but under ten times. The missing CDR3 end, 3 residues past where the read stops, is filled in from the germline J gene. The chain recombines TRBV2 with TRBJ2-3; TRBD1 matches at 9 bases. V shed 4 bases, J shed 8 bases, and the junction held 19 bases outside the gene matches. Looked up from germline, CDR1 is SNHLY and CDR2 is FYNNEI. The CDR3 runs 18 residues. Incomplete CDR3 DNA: TGTGCCAGCAGTGTGAGGGACAGGGTTTTCATAGGGATTGGTACG. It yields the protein CASSVRDRVFIGIGT. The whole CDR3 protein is CASSVRDRVFIGIGTQYF.

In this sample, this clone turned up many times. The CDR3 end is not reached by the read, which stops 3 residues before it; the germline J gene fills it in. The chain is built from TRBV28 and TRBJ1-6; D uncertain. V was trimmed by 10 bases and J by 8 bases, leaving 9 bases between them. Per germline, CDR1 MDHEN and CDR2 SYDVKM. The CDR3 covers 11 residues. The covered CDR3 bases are TGTGCCACAGGATTCGATTCACCC. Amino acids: CATGFDSP. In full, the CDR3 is CATGFDSPLHF.

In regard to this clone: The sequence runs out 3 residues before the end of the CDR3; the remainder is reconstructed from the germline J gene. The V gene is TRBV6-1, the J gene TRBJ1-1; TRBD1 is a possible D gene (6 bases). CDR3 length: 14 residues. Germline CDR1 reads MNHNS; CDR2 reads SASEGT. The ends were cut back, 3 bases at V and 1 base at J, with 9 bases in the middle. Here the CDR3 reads CASSDRGSNTEAFF. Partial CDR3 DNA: TGTGCCAGCAGTGATAGGGGGTCGAACACTGAA.

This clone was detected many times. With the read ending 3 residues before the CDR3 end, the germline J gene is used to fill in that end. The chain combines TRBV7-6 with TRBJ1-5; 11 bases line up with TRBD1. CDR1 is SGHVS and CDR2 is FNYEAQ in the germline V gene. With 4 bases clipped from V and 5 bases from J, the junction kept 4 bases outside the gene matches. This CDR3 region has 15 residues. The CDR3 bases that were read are TGTGCCAGCAGCTCTGGACAGGGGGCCGATCAGCCC. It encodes CASSSGQGADQP. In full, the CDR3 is CASSSGQGADQPQHF.

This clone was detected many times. The CDR3 is CASSLSTSGTYEQFF. CDR3 DNA (partial): TGTGCCAGCAGCTTATCGACTAGCGGGACGTATGAG. The chain joins TRBV11-2 to TRBJ2-1; 11 positions match TRBD2. The observed sequence ends 3 residues before the CDR3 terminus, with the missing tail filled in from the germline J gene. The germline gives CDR1 SGHAT, CDR2 FQNNGV. With V trimmed by 2 bases and J by 8 bases, 5 bases remained unmatched. This CDR3 has 15 residues. Full variable domain (remainder filled in from reference TRBV11-2 and TRBJ2-1): EAGVAQSPRYKIIEKRQSVAFWCNPISGHATLYWYQQILGQGPKLLIQFQNNGVVDDSQLPKDRFSAERLKGVDSTLKIQPAKLEDSAVYLCASSLSTSGTYEQFFGPGTRLTVL.

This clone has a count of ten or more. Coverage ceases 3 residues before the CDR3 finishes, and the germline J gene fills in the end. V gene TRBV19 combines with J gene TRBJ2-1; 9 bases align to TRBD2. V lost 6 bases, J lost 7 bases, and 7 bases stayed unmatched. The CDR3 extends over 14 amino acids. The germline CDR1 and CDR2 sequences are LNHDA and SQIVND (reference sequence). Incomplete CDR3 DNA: TGTGCCAGTAGCAGGGCGGGGGGGGTGAATGAG. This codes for CASSRAGGVNE. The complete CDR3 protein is CASSRAGGVNEQFF.

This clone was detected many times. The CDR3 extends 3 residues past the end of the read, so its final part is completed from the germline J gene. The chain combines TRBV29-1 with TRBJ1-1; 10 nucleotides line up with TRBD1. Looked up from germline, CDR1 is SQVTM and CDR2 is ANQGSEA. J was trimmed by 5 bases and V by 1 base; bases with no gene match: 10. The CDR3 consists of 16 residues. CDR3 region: CSVEGQRTGGWTEAFF. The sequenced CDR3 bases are TGCAGCGTTGAAGGCCAAAGGACAGGGGGTTGGACTGAA.

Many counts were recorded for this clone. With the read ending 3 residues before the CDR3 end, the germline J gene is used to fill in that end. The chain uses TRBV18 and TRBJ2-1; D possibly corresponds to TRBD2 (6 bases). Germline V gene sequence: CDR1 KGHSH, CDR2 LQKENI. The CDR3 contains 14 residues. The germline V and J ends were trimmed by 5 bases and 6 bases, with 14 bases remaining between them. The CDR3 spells CASSSDYPGNEQFF. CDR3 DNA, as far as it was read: TGTGCCAGCTCATCGGACTACCCGGGCAATGAG.

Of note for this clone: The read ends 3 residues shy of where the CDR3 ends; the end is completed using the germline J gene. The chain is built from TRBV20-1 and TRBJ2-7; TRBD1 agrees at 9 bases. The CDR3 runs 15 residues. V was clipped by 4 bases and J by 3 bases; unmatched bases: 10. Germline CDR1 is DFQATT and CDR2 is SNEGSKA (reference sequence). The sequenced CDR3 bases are TGCAGTGCTAACCCTCCCGGGACAGGGCTCTACGAG. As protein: CSANPPGTGLYE. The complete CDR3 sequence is CSANPPGTGLYEQYF.

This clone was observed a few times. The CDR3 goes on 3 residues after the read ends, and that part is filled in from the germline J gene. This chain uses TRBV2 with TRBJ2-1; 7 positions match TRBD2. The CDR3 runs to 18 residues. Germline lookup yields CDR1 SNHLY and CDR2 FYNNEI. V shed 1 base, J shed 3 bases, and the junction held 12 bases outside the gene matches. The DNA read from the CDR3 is TGTGCCAGCAGTGAAGGGTGGAAGGGGAGGGCTCTCTACAATGAG. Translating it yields CASSEGWKGRALYNE. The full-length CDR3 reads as CASSEGWKGRALYNEQFF.

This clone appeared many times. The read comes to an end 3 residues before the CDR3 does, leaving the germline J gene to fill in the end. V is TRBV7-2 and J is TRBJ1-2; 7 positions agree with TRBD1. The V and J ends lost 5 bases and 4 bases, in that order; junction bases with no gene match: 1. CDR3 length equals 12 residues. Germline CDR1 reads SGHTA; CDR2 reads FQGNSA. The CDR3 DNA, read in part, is TGTGCCAGCAGCACAGGGGTCTATGGC. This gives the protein CASSTGVYG. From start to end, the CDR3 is CASSTGVYGYTF.

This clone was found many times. Partial CDR3 DNA: TGCAGCGGCCGACAGGGGGCGATGAACACTGAA. It is translated as CSGRQGAMNTE. The CDR3, in full, reads CSGRQGAMNTEAFF. The chain couples TRBV29-1 to TRBJ1-1; TRBD1 matches 10 bases. The observed sequence ends 3 residues before the CDR3 terminus, with the missing tail filled in from the germline J gene. Germline trimming cut 7 bases from V and 0 bases from J; bases unmatched to any gene: 5. Germline V gene data show CDR1 as SQVTM and CDR2 as ANQGSEA. There are 14 residues in the CDR3.

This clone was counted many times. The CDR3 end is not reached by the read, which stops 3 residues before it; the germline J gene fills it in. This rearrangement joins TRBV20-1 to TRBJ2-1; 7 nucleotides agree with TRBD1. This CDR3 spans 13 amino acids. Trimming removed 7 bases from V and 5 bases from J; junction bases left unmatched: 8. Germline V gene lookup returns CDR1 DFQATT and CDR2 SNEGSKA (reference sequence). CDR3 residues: CSVPGQWNNEQFF. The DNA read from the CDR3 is TGCAGTGTTCCGGGACAGTGGAACAATGAG.

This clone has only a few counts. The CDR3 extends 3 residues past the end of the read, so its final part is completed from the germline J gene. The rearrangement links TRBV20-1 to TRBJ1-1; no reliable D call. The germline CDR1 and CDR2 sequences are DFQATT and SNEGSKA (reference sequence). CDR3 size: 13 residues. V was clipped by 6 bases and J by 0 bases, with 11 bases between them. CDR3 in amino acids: CSARRTMNTEAFF. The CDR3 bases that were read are TGCAGTGCACGACGGACTATGAACACTGAA.